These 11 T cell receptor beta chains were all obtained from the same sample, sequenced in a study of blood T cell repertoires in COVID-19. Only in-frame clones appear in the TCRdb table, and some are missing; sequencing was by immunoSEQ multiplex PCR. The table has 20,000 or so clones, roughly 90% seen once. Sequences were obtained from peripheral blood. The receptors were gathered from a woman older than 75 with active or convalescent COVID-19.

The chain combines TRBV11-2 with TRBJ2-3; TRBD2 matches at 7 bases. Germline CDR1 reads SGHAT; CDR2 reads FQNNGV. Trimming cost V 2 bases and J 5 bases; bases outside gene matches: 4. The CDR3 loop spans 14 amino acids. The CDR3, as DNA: TGTGCCAGCAGCTTAATGTGGGGGGGAGATACGCAGTATTTT. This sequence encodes CASSLMWGGDTQYF.

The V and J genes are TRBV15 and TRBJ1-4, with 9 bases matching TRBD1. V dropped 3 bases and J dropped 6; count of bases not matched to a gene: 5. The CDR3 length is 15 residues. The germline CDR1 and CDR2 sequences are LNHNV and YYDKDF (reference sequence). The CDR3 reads CATSRDTGGYEKLFF. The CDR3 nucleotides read TGTGCCACCAGCAGGGATACAGGGGGCTATGAAAAACTGTTTTTT.

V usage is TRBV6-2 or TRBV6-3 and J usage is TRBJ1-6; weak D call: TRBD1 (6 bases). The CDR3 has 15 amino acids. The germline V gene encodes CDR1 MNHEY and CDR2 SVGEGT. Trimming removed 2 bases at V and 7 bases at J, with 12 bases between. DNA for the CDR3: TGTGCCAGCAGTTACCCACAGGGTGACAATTCACCCCTCCACTTT. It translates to CASSYPQGDNSPLHF.

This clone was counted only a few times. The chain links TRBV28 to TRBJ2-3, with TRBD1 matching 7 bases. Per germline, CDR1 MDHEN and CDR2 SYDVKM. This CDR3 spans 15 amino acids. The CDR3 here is CATRGSSSLADTQYF. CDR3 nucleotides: TGTGCTACCAGGGGGAGTTCATCCCTCGCAGATACGCAGTATTTT.

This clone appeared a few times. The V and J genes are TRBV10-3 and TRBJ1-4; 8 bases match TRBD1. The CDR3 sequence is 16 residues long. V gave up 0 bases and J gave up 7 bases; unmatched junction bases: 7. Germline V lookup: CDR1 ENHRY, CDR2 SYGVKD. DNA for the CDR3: TGTGCCATCAGTGAGTCAGGGACAGGCGGGCGTGAAAAACTGTTTTTT. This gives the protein CAISESGTGGREKLFF.

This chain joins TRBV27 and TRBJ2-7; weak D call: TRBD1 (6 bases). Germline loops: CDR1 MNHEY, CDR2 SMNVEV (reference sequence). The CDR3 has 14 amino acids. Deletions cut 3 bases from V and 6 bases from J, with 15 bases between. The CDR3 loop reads CASSFEGGYSEQYF. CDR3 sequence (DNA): TGTGCCAGCAGTTTCGAAGGGGGTTATAGCGAGCAGTACTTC.

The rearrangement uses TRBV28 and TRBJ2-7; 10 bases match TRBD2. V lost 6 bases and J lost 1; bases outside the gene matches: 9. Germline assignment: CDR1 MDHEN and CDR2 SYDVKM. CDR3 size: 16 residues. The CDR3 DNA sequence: TGTGCCAGCAGGGATTTCGGACTAGCGGTATCCTACGAGCAGTACTTC. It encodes CASRDFGLAVSYEQYF.

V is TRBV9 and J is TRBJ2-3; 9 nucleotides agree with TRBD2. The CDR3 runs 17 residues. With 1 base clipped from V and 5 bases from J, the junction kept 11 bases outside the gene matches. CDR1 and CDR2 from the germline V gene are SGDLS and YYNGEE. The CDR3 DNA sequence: TGTGCCAGCAGCGTATCTGGAGCGGGAGGTGGTATAGATACGCAGTATTTT. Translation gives CASSVSGAGGGIDTQYF.

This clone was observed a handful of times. The CDR3 DNA follows: TGTGCCAGCAGCGAGACGGGGGGGCCTACCGGGGAGCTGTTTTTT. As protein: CASSETGGPTGELFF. The genes are TRBV9 and TRBJ2-2; 8 bases line up with TRBD2. The CDR3 extends over 15 amino acids. V gave up 3 bases and J gave up 5 bases; unmatched junction bases: 6. Germline loops: CDR1 SGDLS, CDR2 YYNGEE.

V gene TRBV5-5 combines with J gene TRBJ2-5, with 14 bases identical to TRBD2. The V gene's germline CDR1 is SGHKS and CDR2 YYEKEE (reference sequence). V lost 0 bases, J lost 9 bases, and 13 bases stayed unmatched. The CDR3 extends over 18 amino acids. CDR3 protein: CASSLAQYRLAGGRAQYF. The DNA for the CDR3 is TGTGCCAGCAGCTTGGCCCAATACCGACTAGCGGGAGGGCGGGCCCAGTACTTC.

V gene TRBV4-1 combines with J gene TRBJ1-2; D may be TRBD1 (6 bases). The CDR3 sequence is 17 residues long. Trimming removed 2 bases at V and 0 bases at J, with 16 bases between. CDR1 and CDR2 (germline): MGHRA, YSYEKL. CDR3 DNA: TGCGCCAGCAGCCAAAACCCGGACAGTTCCTCTAACTATGGCTACACCTTC. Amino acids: CASSQNPDSSSNYGYTF.